Listed below are T cell receptor beta chains from one sample, sequenced in a study of response to subunit inactivated influenza vaccine. In TCRdb, the RT-PCR reads were re-called with MiXCR into one record per CDR3 protein. The sample lists hundreds of thousands of distinct CDR3 sequences, approximately 15% occurring once. Material: PBMCs from blood, obtained approximately 15 days before vaccination. These receptors were collected from a man aged 50-60 years who received an inactivated influenza vaccine. Each CDR3 is given with its conserved first and last residue. D genes are given only for firm matches. The listing skips clone size in some rows; elsewhere it reads once, few, many or a size class.

V gene	D gene	J gene	clone size	CDR3 protein	CDR3 DNA
TRBV7-2	TRBD1	TRBJ1-3	many	CASSSFPGQSSGNTIYF	TGTGCCAGCAGCTCCTTTCCGGGACAGAGCTCTGGAAACACCATATATTTT
TRBV7-2	-	TRBJ2-1	few	CASSLVSALNEQFF	TGTGCCAGCAGCTTAGTGTCGGCCCTCAATGAGCAGTTCTTC
TRBV7-2	-	TRBJ2-1	few	CASSTRLGSYNEQFF	TGTGCCAGCAGCACCCGCCTGGGCAGCTACAATGAGCAGTTCTTC
TRBV6-5	-	TRBJ2-1	many	CASSYSDLYNEQFF	TGTGCCAGCAGTTACTCGGACTTGTACAATGAGCAGTTCTTC
TRBV11-2	TRBD2	TRBJ2-1	-	CASSFLAGGGNEQFF	TGTGCCAGCAGCTTTCTAGCGGGGGGTGGCAATGAGCAGTTCTTC
TRBV27	TRBD1	TRBJ2-2	few	CASSPSLSRTGYYTGELFF	TGTGCCAGCAGTCCCAGCCTTTCTCGGACAGGCTATTACACCGGGGAGCTGTTTTTT
TRBV15	-	TRBJ2-7	-	CATSREAGSGYEQYF	TGTGCCACCAGCAGAGAGGCGGGAAGCGGTTACGAGCAGTACTTC
TRBV29-1	TRBD2	TRBJ2-1	-	CSVTGLAGGGMWGEQFF	TGCAGCGTTACGGGACTAGCGGGGGGAGGGATGTGGGGTGAGCAGTTCTTC
TRBV20-1	TRBD2	TRBJ2-1	few	CSATSGGSYNEQFF	TGCAGTGCCACTAGCGGGGGGTCATACAATGAGCAGTTCTTC
TRBV10-3	-	TRBJ2-3	many	CAISESPGRREPDTQYF	TGTGCCATCAGTGAATCTCCGGGACGCAGGGAGCCAGATACGCAGTATTTT
TRBV24-1	-	TRBJ2-1	-	CATQTQGFGEDEQFF	TGTGCCACCCAAACACAGGGGTTCGGGGAGGATGAGCAGTTCTTC
TRBV27	-	TRBJ2-1	once	CASSLGGGAGPGHNEQFF	TGTGCCAGCAGTTTAGGGGGGGGGGCTGGCCCTGGGCACAATGAGCAGTTCTTC
TRBV3-1	TRBD1	TRBJ2-7	few	CASSTRQGGYEQYF	TGTGCCAGCAGCACGAGACAGGGGGGCTACGAGCAGTACTTC
TRBV7-9	TRBD1	TRBJ2-6	-	CASSLAGQGHGANVLTF	TGTGCCAGCAGCTTAGCGGGACAGGGGCACGGGGCCAACGTCCTGACTTTC
TRBV4-1	-	TRBJ2-1	few	CASSQDGGRYNEQFF	TGCGCCAGCAGCCAAGATGGGGGGAGGTACAATGAGCAGTTCTTC
TRBV3-1	-	TRBJ2-1	few	CASSHTNEQFF	TGTGCCAGCAGCCATACCAATGAGCAGTTCTTC
TRBV5-1	-	TRBJ1-1	few	CASANGQRNMNTEAFF	TGCGCCAGCGCGAACGGACAGCGTAACATGAACACTGAAGCTTTCTTT
TRBV12-3/TRBV12-4	-	TRBJ1-2	few	CASLGIRDGYTF	TGTGCCAGCCTAGGGATCAGGGATGGCTACACCTTC
TRBV6-1	-	TRBJ1-2	few	CASSKDTSGRGYTF	TGTGCCAGCAGCAAAGATACGAGCGGACGTGGCTACACCTTC
TRBV7-3	-	TRBJ2-3	few	CASRPTGAGTDTQYF	TGTGCCAGCAGACCGACGGGAGCAGGCACAGATACGCAGTATTTT
TRBV5-5	-	TRBJ2-7	-	CASSFGEGLHEQYF	TGTGCCAGCAGCTTTGGTGAGGGGCTCCACGAGCAGTACTTC
TRBV7-9	-	TRBJ2-3	-	CASSVKNTDTQYF	TGTGCCAGCAGCGTAAAGAACACAGATACGCAGTATTTT
TRBV12-3/TRBV12-4	TRBD2	TRBJ2-1	few	CASIIGLAVHNEQFF	TGTGCCAGCATTATCGGGCTAGCGGTCCACAATGAGCAGTTCTTC
TRBV29-1	TRBD1	TRBJ2-7	many	CSGRQGSHEQYF	TGCAGCGGCAGACAGGGGAGCCACGAGCAGTACTTC
TRBV20-1	-	TRBJ2-1	-	CSARWTDSYQHNEQFF	TGCAGTGCTAGGTGGACGGACTCGTACCAACACAATGAGCAGTTCTTC
TRBV7-9	TRBD2	TRBJ2-3	-	CASSFGLRGAADTQYF	TGTGCCAGCAGCTTCGGCTTGCGGGGGGCAGCTGATACGCAGTATTTT
TRBV6-2/TRBV6-3	-	TRBJ2-5	few	CASSYYLQGTQQTQYF	TGTGCCAGCAGTTATTACCTACAGGGAACCCAGCAGACCCAGTACTTC
TRBV6-1	TRBD1	TRBJ1-4	-	CASSQGQLVEKLFF	TGTGCCAGCAGCCAGGGACAGCTGGTTGAAAAACTGTTTTTT
TRBV4-3	-	TRBJ2-5	few	CASSGNREETQYF	TGCGCCAGCAGCGGAAACAGGGAAGAGACCCAGTACTTC
TRBV6-5	-	TRBJ1-6	-	CASSYDPVGRASPLHF	TGTGCCAGCAGTTACGATCCGGTAGGGAGGGCTTCACCCCTCCACTTT
TRBV12-3/TRBV12-4	TRBD2	TRBJ2-2	-	CASSRLAGIHTGELFF	TGTGCCAGCAGCAGACTAGCGGGCATACACACCGGGGAGCTGTTTTTT
TRBV28	TRBD2	TRBJ2-3	-	CASSPGTNIVTDTQYF	TGTGCCAGCAGTCCCGGGACTAACATTGTCACAGATACGCAGTATTTT
TRBV29-1	-	TRBJ1-5	-	CSVVVTDINQPQHF	TGCAGCGTTGTTGTGACAGATATTAATCAGCCCCAGCATTTT
TRBV29-1	-	TRBJ2-7	-	CSVGRGGGEQYF	TGCAGCGTTGGGCGGGGAGGAGGCGAGCAGTACTTC
TRBV2	-	TRBJ1-5	few	CASSEGLRDQPQHF	TGTGCCAGCAGTGAAGGACTGCGGGATCAGCCCCAGCATTTT
TRBV5-1	-	TRBJ2-3	-	CASSLLGSSTNTQYF	TGCGCCAGCAGCTTACTCGGCAGCAGCACAAATACGCAGTATTTT
TRBV7-6	TRBD2	TRBJ2-1	few	CASSLGVSGGVNEQFF	TGTGCCAGCAGCCTAGGGGTTAGCGGGGGGGTAAATGAGCAGTTCTTC
TRBV7-2	-	TRBJ2-2	many	CASSRQEGGELFF	TGTGCCAGCAGCCGACAGGAAGGCGGGGAGCTGTTTTTT
TRBV15	-	TRBJ2-5	few	CATSFRGPQETQYF	TGTGCCACCAGTTTCAGGGGCCCACAAGAGACCCAGTACTTC
TRBV30	-	TRBJ2-1	few	CAWSVSDEQFF	TGTGCCTGGAGTGTCTCCGATGAGCAGTTCTTC
TRBV3-1	-	TRBJ2-1	few	CASSQARKTNLVSQFF	TGTGCCAGCAGCCAGGCCCGAAAGACAAATCTGGTCTCCCAGTTCTTC
TRBV5-1	-	TRBJ2-1	-	CASSLGADGEQFF	TGCGCCAGCAGCTTGGGCGCGGATGGTGAGCAGTTCTTC
TRBV7-6	TRBD2	TRBJ2-1	-	CASSLRLAGGEQFF	TGTGCCAGCAGCTTACGACTAGCGGGTGGTGAGCAGTTCTTC
TRBV11-1	TRBD2	TRBJ2-7	few	CASSSSGNRYEQYF	TGTGCCAGCAGCTCTAGCGGGAACAGGTACGAGCAGTACTTC
TRBV11-2	-	TRBJ2-3	-	CASSLTLGGAGYEDTQYF	TGTGCCAGCAGCTTAACTTTGGGCGGGGCAGGGTATGAAGATACGCAGTATTTT
TRBV20-1	-	TRBJ2-7	-	CSAQAGGSYEQYF	TGCAGTGCTCAGGCCGGGGGCTCCTACGAGCAGTACTTC
TRBV4-1	-	TRBJ2-2	many	CASSHGRPGTSNTGELFF	TGCGCCAGCAGCCACGGGCGGCCGGGGACATCGAACACCGGGGAGCTGTTTTTT
TRBV5-1	-	TRBJ2-7	few	CASSFEGGGEQYF	TGCGCCAGCAGCTTTGAGGGGGGTGGCGAGCAGTACTTC
TRBV20-1	-	TRBJ2-7	-	CSARVAKQYF	TGCAGTGCTAGAGTTGCGAAGCAGTACTTC
TRBV9	-	TRBJ2-7	few	CASSGSDASYEQYF	TGTGCCAGCAGCGGATCGGACGCCTCCTACGAGCAGTACTTC
TRBV7-2	TRBD2	TRBJ2-1	few	CASSPSSGGIKYNEQFF	TGTGCCAGCAGCCCCAGTAGCGGGGGTATAAAGTACAATGAGCAGTTCTTC
TRBV12-3/TRBV12-4	-	TRBJ2-2	-	CASSRDYTGELFF	TGTGCCAGCAGCCGTGATTACACCGGGGAGCTGTTTTTT
TRBV7-2	-	TRBJ2-5	few	CASSLISGAVGETQYF	TGTGCCAGCAGCTTAATCTCAGGGGCGGTGGGGGAGACCCAGTACTTC
TRBV6-1	TRBD1	TRBJ2-5	few	CASSQPGQQETQYF	TGTGCCAGCAGCCAACCGGGACAGCAAGAGACCCAGTACTTC
TRBV4-1	-	TRBJ2-4	-	CASSPIGGKNIQYF	TGCGCCAGCAGCCCCATAGGGGGCAAAAACATTCAGTACTTC
TRBV4-2	-	TRBJ2-2	few	CASSQELGRVPGELFF	TGTGCCAGCAGCCAAGAGCTCGGGCGGGTTCCCGGGGAGCTGTTTTTT